The T cell receptor beta chain under discussion was sequenced for a study of T cells in Graves' hyperthyroidism and ophthalmopathy. The investigators amplified TCR beta CDR3 regions from RNA transcripts. A set of HTBI primers served as the primers for a first-round RT-PCR of the TCR CDR3. TCRdb processed the multiplex PCR reads anew with MiXCR; each CDR3 protein has one entry. The repertoire holds 400,000 or so distinct CDR3 sequences, 13% to 15% seen once, with less than 20% in the top ten. With 5 bases removed from V and 2 bases from J, the gap between germline ends came to 21 bases. The germline V gene has CDR1 SQVTM and CDR2 ANQGSEA. This CDR3 is 16 amino acids long. Study-wide results and caveats: Through a model of 13 V-J features, ophthalmopathy was separated from stable hyperthyroidism. Clonotypes that were expanded in thyroid above 0.001 mostly appeared in blood too.

Points on this clonotype: Its specificity is not known.

This TCR was recovered from a woman aged 30 to 39 with Graves' ophthalmopathy. This chain connects TRBV29-1 to TRBJ1-1; TRBD1 might be the D (6 bases). Sequenced sample: blood. In nucleotides, the CDR3 is TGCAGCGTTACTGTATTTACGGGGGCTCCCAACACTGAAGCTTTCTTT. This gives the protein CSVTVFTGAPNTEAFF.